This TCR beta chain originates from a study of T cell repertoires in cytomegalovirus infection. Study at large: It was recently identified HLA-C-restricted and well-studied HLA-B-restricted CMV epitopes that the study used. Signatures in public TCR beta sequences pointed to both CMV infection and matching HLA type.

General study results and limits: In two of eight donors, the top clonotype was HLA-C-restricted CMV-specific.

Note on this clonotype: Its antigen remains unknown.

The CDR3 runs to 15 residues. V trimming: 4 bases; J trimming: 5 bases; junction bases outside the gene matches: 8. Germline V gene lookup returns CDR1 MNHEY and CDR2 SMNVEV (reference sequence). TCRdb re-called the reads with MiXCR, one entry per CDR3 protein. The data show under 350,000 distinct CDR3 sequences, 22% seen once. The source of this sequence is a human donor in good health (CMV status not recorded). Some clones in this sample may be carry-over from other donors' samples. The chain recombines TRBV27 with TRBJ1-5; 7 nucleotides agree with TRBD1. The source material was cultured PBMCs, sampled from culture after CMV antigen stimulation. For the CDR3, the DNA is TGTGCCAGCAGTTCCCTTCAGACAGGGCATCAGCCCCAGCATTTT. This encodes CASSSLQTGHQPQHF.